The 7 T cell receptor beta chains given below trace back to one sample, sequenced in a study of cytomegalovirus exposure and HLA in healthy donors. The PCR made use of 60 Vbeta and 13 Jbeta primers. Clones were read by immunoSEQ multiplex PCR, and TCRdb kept only the in-frame ones, dropping some. The profile shows fewer than 150,000 clones, about 75% of them singletons. Sequencing was performed on PBMCs. The receptors come from a man between 18 and 35 years old in good health and CMV-seronegative.

This sequence joins TRBV6-6 and TRBJ2-7, with 13 bases identical to TRBD2. Germline V CDR1 and CDR2: MNHNY, SVGAGI (reference sequence). With V trimmed by 10 bases and J by 0 bases, 9 bases remained unmatched. The CDR3 contains 16 residues. CDR3 sequence reads: CATRLAGGPSSYEQYF. The CDR3 DNA follows: TGTGCCACCCGACTAGCGGGAGGACCGAGCTCCTACGAGCAGTACTTC.

V is TRBV5-6 and J is TRBJ2-5; TRBD1 matches at 7 bases. Germline V lookup: CDR1 SGHDT, CDR2 YYEEEE. V shed 3 bases and J 6 bases; nucleotides not matched to a gene: 14. The length of the CDR3 is 16 residues. The CDR3 region is CASSSRGLTGSKTQYF. CDR3 coding DNA: TGTGCCAGCAGCTCCCGAGGGCTGACAGGGTCCAAGACCCAGTACTTC.

This chain links TRBV27 with TRBJ2-7; 7 nucleotides align to TRBD1. Looked up from germline, CDR1 is MNHEY and CDR2 is SMNVEV (reference sequence). V lost 5 bases, J lost 0 bases, and 4 bases stayed unmatched. CDR3 length: 14 residues. CDR3 sequence (DNA): TGTGCCAGCAGTGTTCAGGGGGACTCCTACGAGCAGTACTTC. This codes for CASSVQGDSYEQYF.

The rearrangement links TRBV11-3 to TRBJ2-5, with D uncertain. The CDR3 totals 13 residues. CDR1 is SGHNT and CDR2 is YENEEA in the germline V gene. Trimming took off 0 bases at V and 5 bases at J, with 7 bases between the two ends. This chain's CDR3 is CASSLDSRETQYF. In DNA, the CDR3 is TGTGCCAGCAGCTTAGATTCGCGGGAGACCCAGTACTTC.

This sequence joins TRBV29-1 and TRBJ2-5; 8 bases agree with TRBD2. Per germline, CDR1 SQVTM and CDR2 ANQGSEA. The junction had 13 bases not matched to a gene; V was cut back by 5 bases and J by 5 bases. The CDR3 loop spans 15 amino acids. CDR3 protein: CSVTGLAPAPETQYF. CDR3 sequence (DNA): TGCAGCGTTACCGGACTAGCCCCCGCACCGGAGACCCAGTACTTC.

This clone was found a few times. The V gene is TRBV30, the J gene TRBJ1-2; possible D gene TRBD1, 6 bases. This CDR3 is built from 13 residues. Germline CDR1 is GTSNPN and CDR2 is SVGIG (reference sequence). Trimming pared 5 bases from V and 6 bases from J, leaving 16 bases between. The CDR3 protein is CAWSDTGNDGYTF. CDR3 DNA: TGTGCCTGGTCCGACACAGGGAACGATGGCTACACCTTC.

The chain carries TRBV27 and TRBJ2-3; D may be TRBD1 (6 bases). This CDR3 spans 15 amino acids. V lost 1 base and J lost 4, with 12 bases in between. The germline gives CDR1 MNHEY, CDR2 SMNVEV (reference sequence). The CDR3 protein is CASSLFTGGPDTQYF. The CDR3 DNA reads TGTGCCAGCAGTTTATTCACTGGGGGCCCAGATACGCAGTATTTT.